The rows below give T cell receptor beta chains drawn from one sample of a study of blood T cell repertoires in COVID-19. TCRdb's table, derived via immunoSEQ multiplex PCR, lists solely in-frame clones and lacks some. The sample has 200,000 to 300,000 clones; roughly 86% are singletons. Sequenced material: PBMCs or T cells enriched from blood (not recorded which). The receptors originated from a woman aged 40-49 years with acute COVID-19. Both conserved end residues are part of each CDR3. A D gene is named only where the DNA matches it firmly.

>TRBJ2-1|.|TRBV7-3|13
TGTGCCAGCAGCTTACAGAGTGAGGGCGAGCAGTTCTTC
CASSLQSEGEQFF
>TRBJ2-7|.|TRBV5-1|15
TGCGCCAGCAGCTTGGGGCTAGAGGTCCCCTACGAGCAGTACTTC
CASSLGLEVPYEQYF
>TRBJ2-2|TRBD2|TRBV5-1|15
TGCGCCAGCAGCTTGGTAGCGGGAGGAACCGGGGAGCTGTTTTTT
CASSLVAGGTGELFF
>TRBJ1-4|TRBD1|TRBV19|14
TGTGCCAGTAGCCGGGACAGGACTAATGAAAAACTGTTTTTT
CASSRDRTNEKLFF
>TRBJ2-5|.|TRBV6-5|15
TGTGCCAGCAGTTACTTGCTGAGTATCCAAGAGACCCAGTACTTC
CASSYLLSIQETQYF
>TRBJ2-5|TRBD2|TRBV28|17
TGTGCCAGCAGTTCTGGGGGACTAGCGGGAGAGGGGGAGACCCAGTACTTC
CASSSGGLAGEGETQYF
>TRBJ1-1|.|TRBV19|13
TGTGCCAGTAGGGAACCAGGGAACACTGAAGCTTTCTTT
CASREPGNTEAFF
>TRBJ2-1|.|TRBV29-1|13
TGCAGCGTTGAACTGGGCGTGGGGAGTGAGCAGTTCTTC
CSVELGVGSEQFF
>TRBJ2-2|.|TRBV4-1|14
TGCGCCAGCAGCCATAGAGGTGACACCGGGGAGCTGTTTTTT
CASSHRGDTGELFF
>TRBJ2-7|TRBD1|TRBV4-1|17
TGCGCCAGCAGCCAAGATTATAGGACAGGGGTCACCTACGAGCAGTACTTC
CASSQDYRTGVTYEQYF
>TRBJ2-1|TRBD2|TRBV30|16
TGTGCCTGGACCCCAACAACGAGCGGGAGCTACAATGAGCAGTTCTTC
CAWTPTTSGSYNEQFF
>TRBJ2-3|TRBD2|TRBV5-1|17
TGCGCCAGCAGCCCTCACAGGACTAGCGGGAGCCCAGATACGCAGTATTTT
CASSPHRTSGSPDTQYF
>TRBJ1-1|.|TRBV29-1|13
TGCAGCGCACAGGGCCGGGGGGGCACTGAAGCTTTCTTT
CSAQGRGGTEAFF